This TCR beta chain was sequenced for a study of tumor and adjacent non-tumor tissue in lung cancer. On this clonotype itself: An end of the junction differs from the germline gene, which may be a read error.

No cell sorting was done before RNA was extracted from the tissue. The library came from three nested PCR rounds adapted from ARM-PCR protocols. TCRdb processed the multiplex PCR reads anew with MiXCR; each CDR3 protein has one entry. The sample lists more than 60,000 distinct CDR3 sequences; 60% to 85% were seen once. Germline loops: CDR1 SGHAT, CDR2 FQNNGV. This CDR3 has 12 residues. The source of this sequence is a woman in her forties or fifties with non-small cell lung cancer. J is TRBJ2-7 and V is TRBV11-2; D remains unclear. Sample: lung tumor tissue. The CDR3 bases are TGTGCCAACAGCTTAGTCGGCTACGAGGAGTACTTC. Encoded protein: CANSLVGYEEYF.